One sample yielded the 9 T cell receptor beta chains listed below, sequenced in a study of blood T cells in healthy people across ages. PCR was performed a second time for roughly 7 to 11 cycles using a sample-barcoded 5' primer and a J-beta primer mix. TCRdb recomputed calls from the 5' RACE reads with MiXCR, one row per CDR3 protein. Among around 1.7 million distinct CDR3 sequences listed, under 30% were seen once. What was sequenced was blood. All receptors come from a woman in her 30s in good health.

The J gene is TRBJ2-1, the V gene TRBV2, with 9 bases fitting TRBD2. This CDR3 contains 17 residues. J was trimmed by 0 bases and V by 9 bases; bases with no gene match: 12. Germline V gene lookup returns CDR1 SNHLY and CDR2 FYNNEI. For the CDR3, the DNA is TGTGCCAGTAGCGGTAGCGGGGGCCCTGGCTCCTACAATGAGCAGTTCTTC. Translating it yields CASSGSGGPGSYNEQFF.

This clonotype was found many times. The V and J genes are TRBV4-3 and TRBJ2-5, with D possibly called TRBD1 or TRBD2 (5 bases each). V was pared by 4 bases and J by 5 bases, with 11 bases between. The CDR3 length is 13 residues. In germline, CDR1 is LGHNA, CDR2 YSLEER. DNA for the CDR3: TGCGCCAGCAGCCGGGACCTTTGGGAGACCCAGTACTTC. The encoded protein is CASSRDLWETQYF.

Details on this clonotype: A read error may account for a junction end that differs from germline. The rearrangement links TRBV6-6 to TRBJ2-6; perhaps TRBD1 as D (5 bases). Germline-derived CDR1 and CDR2 are MNHNY and SVGAGI (reference sequence). This CDR3 has 14 residues. The chain's CDR3 is CASRLGSGANVRTF. Written as DNA, the CDR3 is TGTGCCAGCAGGTTAGGGTCTGGGGCCAACGTCCGGACTTTC.

The genes are TRBV14 and TRBJ2-5; maybe TRBD2 (5 bases). The J call may not be correct, given that the DNA end is closer to TRBJ2-7. The CDR3 consists of 14 residues. The germline V gene encodes CDR1 SGHDN and CDR2 FVKESK. The CDR3 DNA reads TGTGCCAGCAGCCGGGCGCGAGGAGGATACGAGCAGTACTTC. This translates into CASSRARGGYEQYF.

This clonotype was detected only a few times. The chain couples TRBV27 to TRBJ2-3; no reliable D call. CDR3 length equals 14 residues. The V end lost 8 bases, the J end lost 8 bases, and 20 bases lay between the germline ends. Germline V lookup: CDR1 MNHEY, CDR2 SMNVEV (reference sequence). The CDR3, as DNA: TGTGCCAGCTCTAAGGGCGGTCGGACGGCTACGCAGTATTTT. This gives the protein CASSKGGRTATQYF.

This clonotype came up a few times. The V gene is TRBV18, the J gene TRBJ2-1; possibly TRBD2 for D (6 bases). CDR3 size: 15 residues. CDR1 is KGHSH and CDR2 is LQKENI in the germline V gene. The ends were cut back, 0 bases at V and 7 bases at J, with 13 bases in the middle. This chain's CDR3 is CASSPPSSARNEQFF. The CDR3 nucleotides are TGTGCCAGCTCACCACCCTCTAGCGCTAGGAATGAGCAGTTCTTC.

This chain joins TRBV12-3 or TRBV12-4 and TRBJ2-3; 7 nucleotides align to TRBD1. The CDR3 extends over 15 amino acids. The V segment lost 7 bases and the J segment 4 bases; nucleotides outside the gene matches: 11. The CDR3 DNA is TGTGCCAGCACACGACAGGGAGCTTTGGCAGATACGCAGTATTTT. Translation gives CASTRQGALADTQYF.

The sample holds a few counts of this clonotype. This chain uses TRBV2 with TRBJ2-1, with D hard to call. Trimming pared 6 bases from V and 0 bases from J, leaving 9 bases between. The CDR3 has 14 amino acids. Germline loops: CDR1 SNHLY, CDR2 FYNNEI. The DNA for the CDR3 is TGTGCCAGCAGGCTACGGAGCTCCTACAATGAGCAGTTCTTC. It yields the protein CASRLRSSYNEQFF.

This clonotype was seen at least ten times. This rearrangement joins TRBV7-9 to TRBJ2-5; D is perhaps TRBD1 or TRBD2 (6 bases each). CDR3 length equals 14 residues. Trimming took off 2 bases at V and 4 bases at J, with 11 bases between the two ends. CDR1 SEHNR and CDR2 FQNEAQ come from the germline V gene (reference sequence). CDR3 sequence reads: CASSLRGGGETQYF. CDR3 coding DNA: TGTGCCAGCAGCTTACGTGGAGGGGGAGAGACCCAGTACTTC.